This T cell receptor beta chain was sequenced in a study of T cells in Graves' hyperthyroidism and ophthalmopathy. Whole-study results and caveats: Stable hyperthyroidism was separated from ophthalmopathy by a model based on 13 V-J features.

Authors of the study amplified TCR beta CDR3 regions from RNA transcripts. The HTBI primer set drove a first-round RT-PCR of the TCR CDR3. In TCRdb, the multiplex PCR reads were re-called with MiXCR into one record per CDR3 protein. The sample records under 700,000 distinct CDR3 sequences, 40% to 55% being singletons. V was clipped by 4 bases and J by 0 bases, with 17 bases between them. Per the germline V gene, CDR1 is SGHRS and CDR2 is YFSETQ. The CDR3 runs to 16 residues. With regard to this clonotype: What it binds is unknown.

Exclusion of patients followed from uncontrolled infection, other autoimmune disease, pregnancy or lactation. This clonotype originated in a woman aged 18-29 years with Graves' hyperthyroidism. This rearrangement joins TRBV5-1 to TRBJ2-7; possible D gene TRBD1, 6 bases. The sample consisted of peripheral blood or thyroid tissue (not recorded which). For the CDR3, the DNA is TGCGCCAGCAGCCTTTCGACAGGTCTCGACTCCTACGAGCAGTACTTC. Residues: CASSLSTGLDSYEQYF.